This entry concerns a single T cell receptor beta chain. Its antigen is still unknown. This CDR3 is built from 14 residues. Germline loops: CDR1 DFQATT, CDR2 SNEGSKA (reference sequence). Trimming pared 3 bases from V and 2 bases from J, leaving 11 bases between. This sample is drawn from a study of identical twins. Broader study findings: Insertions ran lower in abundant cord blood beta clonotypes, though not in memory repertoires.

Unique molecular identifiers were present on the cDNA, and a universal primer site came from template switching. TCRdb itself ran the 5' RACE reads through MiXCR, one entry per CDR3 protein. The sample carries 470,000 or so distinct CDR3 sequences, less than 25% recorded once. These data also formed part of another study, on T cells expressing NK-cell markers. That paper adds: CD3+CD56+NKG2C+, CD3+CD56+NKG2C- and CD3+CD56-NKG2C+ T cells, once sorted, supplied the TCR beta repertoires. NKG2C+ dominant clonotype frequencies in a handful of donors were roughly 1.0-7.5% of CD8+ T cells.

The chain uses TRBV20-1 and TRBJ2-4, with D maybe TRBD2 (6 bases). The receptor was isolated from a woman between 18 and 29 years old in good health. Source material: CD4+ T cells sorted from blood. The CDR3 here is CSASWGVTKNIQYF. The CDR3 DNA reads TGCAGTGCTAGCTGGGGGGTGACCAAAAACATTCAGTACTTC.